The rows below give T cell receptor beta chains drawn from one sample of a study of CD8 T cells in Susac syndrome. One entry per CDR3 protein results from TCRdb running MiXCR on the immunoSEQ multiplex PCR reads. In the table there are around 100,000 distinct CDR3 sequences, 95% of which are singletons. Input material: CD8+ T cells from PBMCs. These receptors originate from a human donor with Susac syndrome. Each CDR3 is given with its conserved first and last residue. A D gene is named only where the DNA matches it firmly. Clone size is stated in some rows and not others, as once, few, many or a class when expanded.

V gene,J gene,D gene,clone size,CDR3 DNA,CDR3 protein
TRBV18,TRBJ2-6,.,.,TGTGCCAGCTCACCAGGCTTGAACTCTGGGGCCAACGTCCTGACTTTC,CASSPGLNSGANVLTF
TRBV7-3,TRBJ2-3,.,.,TGTGCCAGCAGCTCGACTGGCCCAGATACGCAGTATTTT,CASSSTGPDTQYF
TRBV13,TRBJ2-5,TRBD2,.,TGTGCCAGCAGCAAACGGACTAGAAAAGAGACCCAGTACTTC,CASSKRTRKETQYF
TRBV29-1,TRBJ2-7,.,.,TGCAGCGCGACGCATGGAAGCTCCTACGAGCAGTACTTC,CSATHGSSYEQYF
TRBV14,TRBJ2-7,.,.,TGTGCCAGCAGCCAAGCCACCTACGAGCAGTACTTC,CASSQATYEQYF
TRBV6-5,TRBJ2-2,.,.,TGTGCCAGCAGTTACTCGATTTCCGGGGAGCTGTTTTTT,CASSYSISGELFF
TRBV4-1,TRBJ1-5,.,.,TGCGCCAGCAGCCTAACAGATAGCAATCAGCCCCAGCATTTT,CASSLTDSNQPQHF
TRBV7-9,TRBJ1-1,.,once,TGTGCCAGCAGCTTTGGTAACGCTGAAGCTTTCTTT,CASSFGNAEAFF
TRBV6-5,TRBJ2-1,.,few,TGTGCCAGCAGTTACTCTCCCGGGGGCAATGAGCAGTTCTTC,CASSYSPGGNEQFF
TRBV29-1,TRBJ2-5,TRBD1,.,TGCAGCGTGGAGGGACAGGGGGCAGAGACCCAGTACTTC,CSVEGQGAETQYF
TRBV7-3,TRBJ2-6,.,.,TGTGCCAGCAGCTTAACCCGGGACTCTGGGGCCAACGTCCTGACTTTC,CASSLTRDSGANVLTF
TRBV15,TRBJ2-2,TRBD1,.,TGTGCCACCAGCACGGGACAGACCGGGGAGCTGTTTTTT,CATSTGQTGELFF
TRBV18,TRBJ2-1,TRBD1,.,TGTGCCAGCACGTCAGGGGGCCGACCTAAGGTGGATGAGCAGTTCTTC,CASTSGGRPKVDEQFF
TRBV28,TRBJ1-5,.,.,TGTGCCAGCAGTTTCCCCACAGACTGGAATCAGCCCCAGCATTTT,CASSFPTDWNQPQHF
TRBV5-1,TRBJ1-2,.,.,TGCGCCAGCGGAGTGGAAAGGAACTATGGCTACACCTTC,CASGVERNYGYTF
TRBV7-3,TRBJ2-2,.,once,TGTGCCAGCAGCCCCCCGGGCCCCGCTAGCGGGGAGCTGTTTTTT,CASSPPGPASGELFF
TRBV5-1,TRBJ2-3,.,.,TGCGCCAGCAGCTTCGCAAGACAGGAAGGCATTGGAGATACGCAGTATTTT,CASSFARQEGIGDTQYF
TRBV5-6,TRBJ1-2,.,.,TGTGCCAGCAGCTTGGGAGATCTTGGAGGCTACACCTTC,CASSLGDLGGYTF
TRBV4-1,TRBJ2-5,.,.,TGCGCCAGCAGATCCAGGACCGGGGTGCAAGAGACCCAGTACTTC,CASRSRTGVQETQYF
TRBV10-3,TRBJ2-7,TRBD1,.,TGTGCCATCAGTGGGACAGGGAACTCCTACGAGCAGTACTTC,CAISGTGNSYEQYF
TRBV3-1,TRBJ2-1,.,.,TGTGCCAGCAGCGATCTACAGGGCCATGAGCAGTTCTTC,CASSDLQGHEQFF
TRBV20-1,TRBJ2-1,.,once,TGCAGTGCTACGACCAGGGAATACAATGAGCAGTTCTTC,CSATTREYNEQFF
TRBV13,TRBJ1-1,.,.,TGTGCCAGCAGCTTACCACGCCAGGGCCCTGAAGCTTTCTTT,CASSLPRQGPEAFF
TRBV29-1,TRBJ2-7,.,.,TGCAGCGTGGGGACCGGTACCTACGAGCAGTACTTC,CSVGTGTYEQYF
TRBV29-1,TRBJ2-7,.,.,TGCAGCGTGGCGGGGCGAGACAGGGAGCAGTACTTC,CSVAGRDREQYF
TRBV7-9,TRBJ2-7,.,.,TGTGCCAGCAGCAACGGACAGTACGAGCAGTACTTC,CASSNGQYEQYF
TRBV29-1,TRBJ1-5,TRBD1,.,TGCAGCGTTGAAGATGGGACAGGGGGCAATCAGCCCCAGCATTTT,CSVEDGTGGNQPQHF
TRBV20-1,TRBJ1-2,TRBD1,once,TGCAGTGCTAGAATCGGGACAGGGTCCTATGGCTACACCTTC,CSARIGTGSYGYTF
TRBV5-6,TRBJ2-1,TRBD2,.,TGTGCCAGCACCCTCCAGGGGTTAATAGCGGGAACCCTAAGGGGTGAGCAGTTCTTC,CASTLQGLIAGTLRGEQFF
TRBV5-1,TRBJ1-1,TRBD1,.,TGCGCCAGCAGCCAAACAGGGGGCCTGAACACTGAAGCTTTCTTT,CASSQTGGLNTEAFF
TRBV18,TRBJ2-5,.,few,TGTGCCAGCTCACCACCGGGAGAGACCCAGTACTTC,CASSPPGETQYF
TRBV6-5,TRBJ1-1,TRBD1,few,TGTGCCAGCAGTTCGGGACAGATGAACACTGAAGCTTTCTTT,CASSSGQMNTEAFF
TRBV24-1,TRBJ2-3,.,.,TGTGCCACCAGTGACCCCACTAGTCCCCGAACAGATACGCAGTATTTT,CATSDPTSPRTDTQYF
TRBV7-2,TRBJ2-7,.,.,TGTGCCAGCAGCTTACCCGGGGGGCATCGCATCTACGAGCAGTACTTC,CASSLPGGHRIYEQYF
TRBV29-1,TRBJ2-3,TRBD1,.,TGCAGCGCAGAAACAGGGGTATGGGAAGATACGCAGTATTTT,CSAETGVWEDTQYF
TRBV12-5,TRBJ2-7,.,once,TGTGCTAGTGGTTTGGGACAGGCCACGGGGGAGCAGTACTTC,CASGLGQATGEQYF
TRBV4-1,TRBJ2-1,TRBD1,once,TGCGCCAGCAGCCAAGATCTTCAGGGGGCTCACAATGAGCAGTTCTTC,CASSQDLQGAHNEQFF
TRBV4-1,TRBJ2-5,TRBD1,.,TGCGCCAGCAGCCCTCTAGACAGGGGCAACCAAGAGACCCAGTACTTC,CASSPLDRGNQETQYF
TRBV29-1,TRBJ2-5,TRBD1,.,TGCAGCGTTGCGGGACAGTACCAAGAGACCCAGTACTTC,CSVAGQYQETQYF
TRBV28,TRBJ1-1,.,.,TGTGCCAGCAGTCCCCGCCGGGTGACCACTGAAGCTTTCTTT,CASSPRRVTTEAFF
TRBV4-1,TRBJ2-3,.,.,TGCGCCAGCAGCCAAGTGTTTAGCGGCACAGATACGCAGTATTTT,CASSQVFSGTDTQYF
TRBV4-1,TRBJ1-4,TRBD1,.,TGCGCCAGCAGCCGCCCGACAGGGATTAATGAAAAACTGTTTTTT,CASSRPTGINEKLFF
TRBV7-9,TRBJ2-2,.,.,TGTGCCAGCAGCTTTTCGTCCGGGCACACCGGGGAGCTGTTTTTT,CASSFSSGHTGELFF
TRBV19,TRBJ2-5,TRBD1,.,TGTGCCAGTAGTTCGGGACAGAACCAAGAGACCCAGTACTTC,CASSSGQNQETQYF